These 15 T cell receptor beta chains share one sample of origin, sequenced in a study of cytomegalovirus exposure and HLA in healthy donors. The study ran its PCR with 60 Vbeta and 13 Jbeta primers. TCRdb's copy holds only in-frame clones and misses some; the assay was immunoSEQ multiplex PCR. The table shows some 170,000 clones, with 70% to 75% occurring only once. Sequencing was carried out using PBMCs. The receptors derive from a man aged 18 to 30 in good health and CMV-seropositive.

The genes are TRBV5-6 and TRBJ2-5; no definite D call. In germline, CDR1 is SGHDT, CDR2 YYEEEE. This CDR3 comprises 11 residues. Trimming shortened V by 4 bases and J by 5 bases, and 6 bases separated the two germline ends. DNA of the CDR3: TGTGCCAGCAGCGTCCAGGAGACCCAGTACTTC. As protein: CASSVQETQYF.

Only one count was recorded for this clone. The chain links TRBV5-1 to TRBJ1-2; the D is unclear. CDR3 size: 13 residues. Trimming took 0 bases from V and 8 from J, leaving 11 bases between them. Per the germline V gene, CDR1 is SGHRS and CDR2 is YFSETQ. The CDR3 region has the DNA TGCGCCAGCAGCTTGGTCTCCAAGGAGGGCTACACCTTC. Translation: CASSLVSKEGYTF.

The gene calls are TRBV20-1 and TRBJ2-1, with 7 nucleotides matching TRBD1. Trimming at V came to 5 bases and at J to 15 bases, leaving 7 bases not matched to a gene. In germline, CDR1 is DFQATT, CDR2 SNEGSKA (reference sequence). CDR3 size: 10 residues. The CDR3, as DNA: TGCAGTGCTGTATGGAGACAGGGGTTCTTC. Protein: CSAVWRQGFF.

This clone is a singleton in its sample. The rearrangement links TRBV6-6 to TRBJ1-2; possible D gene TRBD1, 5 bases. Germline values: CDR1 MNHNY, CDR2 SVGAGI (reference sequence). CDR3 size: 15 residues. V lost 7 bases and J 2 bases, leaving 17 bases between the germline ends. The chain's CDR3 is CASTLYQAGNYGYTF. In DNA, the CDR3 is TGTGCCAGCACCCTATACCAGGCAGGGAACTATGGCTACACCTTC.

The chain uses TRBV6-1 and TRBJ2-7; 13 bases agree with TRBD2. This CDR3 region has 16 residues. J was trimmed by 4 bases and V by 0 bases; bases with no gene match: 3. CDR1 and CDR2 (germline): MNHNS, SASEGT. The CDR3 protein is CASSEAGGLAGYEQYV. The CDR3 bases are TGTGCCAGCAGTGAAGCGGGGGGACTAGCGGGATACGAGCAGTACGTC.

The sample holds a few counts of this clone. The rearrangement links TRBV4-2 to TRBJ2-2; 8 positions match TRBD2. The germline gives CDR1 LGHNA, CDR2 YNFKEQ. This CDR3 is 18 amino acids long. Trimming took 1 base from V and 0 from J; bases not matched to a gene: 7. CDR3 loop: CASSQAPIGGANTGELFF. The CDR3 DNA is TGTGCCAGCAGCCAAGCTCCGATCGGGGGGGCGAACACCGGGGAGCTGTTTTTT.

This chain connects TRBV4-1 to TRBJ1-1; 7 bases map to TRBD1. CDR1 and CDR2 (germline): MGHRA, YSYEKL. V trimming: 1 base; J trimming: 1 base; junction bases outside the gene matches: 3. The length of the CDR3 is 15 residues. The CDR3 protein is CASSQAGTANTEAFF. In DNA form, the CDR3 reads TGCGCCAGCAGCCAAGCCGGGACAGCGAACACTGAAGCTTTCTTT.

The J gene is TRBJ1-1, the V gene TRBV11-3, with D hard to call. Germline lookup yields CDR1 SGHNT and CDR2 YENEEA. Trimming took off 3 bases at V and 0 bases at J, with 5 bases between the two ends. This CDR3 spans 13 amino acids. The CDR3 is CASSLFMNTEAFF. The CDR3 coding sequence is TGTGCCAGCAGCTTGTTTATGAACACTGAAGCTTTCTTT.

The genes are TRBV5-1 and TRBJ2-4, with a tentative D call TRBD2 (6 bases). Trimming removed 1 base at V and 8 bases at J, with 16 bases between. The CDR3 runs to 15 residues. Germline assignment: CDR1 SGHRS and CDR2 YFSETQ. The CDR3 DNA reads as TGCGCCAGCAGCTTGAGGGCGGGGTCTTTAGACATTCAGTACTTC. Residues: CASSLRAGSLDIQYF.

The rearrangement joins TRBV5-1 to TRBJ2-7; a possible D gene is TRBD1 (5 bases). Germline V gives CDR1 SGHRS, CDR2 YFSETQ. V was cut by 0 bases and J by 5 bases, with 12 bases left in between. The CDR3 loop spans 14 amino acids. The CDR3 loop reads CASSLAGGADEQYV. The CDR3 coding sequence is TGCGCCAGCAGCTTGGCCGGTGGGGCGGACGAGCAGTACGTC.

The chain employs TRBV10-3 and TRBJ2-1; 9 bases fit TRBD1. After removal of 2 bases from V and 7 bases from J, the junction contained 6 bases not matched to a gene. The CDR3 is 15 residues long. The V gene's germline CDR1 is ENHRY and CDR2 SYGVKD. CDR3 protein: CAISETSGTGNEQFF. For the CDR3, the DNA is TGTGCCATCAGTGAGACTTCCGGGACAGGGAATGAGCAGTTCTTC.

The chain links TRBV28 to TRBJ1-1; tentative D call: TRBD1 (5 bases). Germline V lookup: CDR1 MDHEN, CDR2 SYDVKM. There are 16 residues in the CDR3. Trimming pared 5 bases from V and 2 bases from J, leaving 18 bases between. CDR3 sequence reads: CASSRPASGRNTEAFF. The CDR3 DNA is TGTGCCAGCAGTCGCCCCGCTTCAGGGCGTAACACTGAAGCTTTCTTT.

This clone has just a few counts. CDR3 sequence (DNA): TGTGCCACCTGGGACAGGGCCACGGCTAATGAAAAACTGTTTTTT. Protein: CATWDRATANEKLFF. This rearrangement joins TRBV10-3 to TRBJ1-4; 9 bases line up with TRBD1. J gave up 3 bases and V 10 bases, and 9 bases lay outside the gene matches. Germline loops: CDR1 ENHRY, CDR2 SYGVKD. The CDR3 has 15 amino acids.

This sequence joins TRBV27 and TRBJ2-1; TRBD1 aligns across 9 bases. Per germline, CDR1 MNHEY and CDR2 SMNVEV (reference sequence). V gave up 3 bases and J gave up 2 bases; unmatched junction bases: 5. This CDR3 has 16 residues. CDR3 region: CASSLSGQGPYNEQFF. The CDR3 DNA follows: TGTGCCAGCAGTTTGTCGGGACAGGGACCCTACAATGAGCAGTTCTTC.

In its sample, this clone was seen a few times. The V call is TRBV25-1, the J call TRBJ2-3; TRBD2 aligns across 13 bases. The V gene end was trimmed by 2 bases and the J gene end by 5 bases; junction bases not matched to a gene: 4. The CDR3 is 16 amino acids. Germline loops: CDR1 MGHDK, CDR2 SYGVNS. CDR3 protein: CASSEGRLAGGDTQYF. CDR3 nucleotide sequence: TGTGCCAGCAGTGAAGGGCGACTAGCGGGAGGAGATACGCAGTATTTT.